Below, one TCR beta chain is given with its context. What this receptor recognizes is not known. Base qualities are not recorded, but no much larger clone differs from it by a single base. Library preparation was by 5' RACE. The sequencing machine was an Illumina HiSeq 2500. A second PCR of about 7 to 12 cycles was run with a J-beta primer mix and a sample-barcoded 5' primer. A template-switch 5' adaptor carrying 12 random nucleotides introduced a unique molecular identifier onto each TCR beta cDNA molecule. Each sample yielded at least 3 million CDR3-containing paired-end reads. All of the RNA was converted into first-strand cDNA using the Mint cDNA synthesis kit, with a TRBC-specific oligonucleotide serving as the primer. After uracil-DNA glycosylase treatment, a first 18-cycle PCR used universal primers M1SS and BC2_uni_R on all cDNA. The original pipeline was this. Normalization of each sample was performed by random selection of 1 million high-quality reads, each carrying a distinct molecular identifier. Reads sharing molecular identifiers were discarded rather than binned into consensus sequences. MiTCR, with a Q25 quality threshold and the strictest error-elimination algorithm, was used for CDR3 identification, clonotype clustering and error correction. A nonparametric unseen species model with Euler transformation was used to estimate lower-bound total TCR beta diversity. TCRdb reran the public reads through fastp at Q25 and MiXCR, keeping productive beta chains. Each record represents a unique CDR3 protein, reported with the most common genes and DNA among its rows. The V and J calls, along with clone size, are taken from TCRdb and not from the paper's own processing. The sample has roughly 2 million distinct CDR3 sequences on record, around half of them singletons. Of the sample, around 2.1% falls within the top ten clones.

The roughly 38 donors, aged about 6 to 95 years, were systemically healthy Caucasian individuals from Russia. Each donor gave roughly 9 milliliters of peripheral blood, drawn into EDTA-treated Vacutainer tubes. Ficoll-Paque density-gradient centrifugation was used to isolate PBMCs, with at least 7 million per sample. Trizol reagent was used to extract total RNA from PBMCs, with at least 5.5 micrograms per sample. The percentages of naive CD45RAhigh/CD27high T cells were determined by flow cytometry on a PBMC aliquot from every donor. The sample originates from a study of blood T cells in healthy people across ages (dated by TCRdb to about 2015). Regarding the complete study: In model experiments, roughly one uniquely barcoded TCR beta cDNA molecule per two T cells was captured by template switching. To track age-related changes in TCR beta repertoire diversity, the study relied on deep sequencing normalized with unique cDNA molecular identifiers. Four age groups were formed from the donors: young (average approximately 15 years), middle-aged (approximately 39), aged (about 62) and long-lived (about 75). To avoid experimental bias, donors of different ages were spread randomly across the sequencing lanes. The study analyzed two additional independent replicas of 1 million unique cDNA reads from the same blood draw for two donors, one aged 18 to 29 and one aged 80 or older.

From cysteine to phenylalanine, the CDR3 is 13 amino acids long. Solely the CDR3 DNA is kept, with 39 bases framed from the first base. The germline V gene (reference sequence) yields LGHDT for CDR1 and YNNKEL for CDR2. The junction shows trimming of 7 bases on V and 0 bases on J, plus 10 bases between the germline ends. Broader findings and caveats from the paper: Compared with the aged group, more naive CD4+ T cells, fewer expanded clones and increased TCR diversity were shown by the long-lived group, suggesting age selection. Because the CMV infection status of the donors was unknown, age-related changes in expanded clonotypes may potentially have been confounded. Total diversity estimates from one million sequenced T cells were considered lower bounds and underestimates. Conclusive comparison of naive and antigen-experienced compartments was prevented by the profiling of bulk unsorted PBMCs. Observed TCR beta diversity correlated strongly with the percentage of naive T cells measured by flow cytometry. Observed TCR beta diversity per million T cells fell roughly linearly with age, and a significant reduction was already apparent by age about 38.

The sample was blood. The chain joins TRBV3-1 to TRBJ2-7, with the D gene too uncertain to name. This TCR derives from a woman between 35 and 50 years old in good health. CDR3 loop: CASIAESSYEQYF. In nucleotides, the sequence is TGTGCCAGCATCGCAGAAAGCTCCTACGAGCAGTACTTC.